This paragraph covers one TCR beta chain sequence. This clonotype was seen a handful of times. What antigen it recognizes has not been identified. Base qualities are missing; no much larger clone stands one base away. The sample is drawn from a study of T-cell reconstitution after alpha-beta-depleted transplantation in children (dated by TCRdb to about 2016). With respect to the entire study: The study quantitatively tracked T-cell immune reconstitution after TCRalphabeta/CD19-depleted allogeneic hematopoietic cell transplantation in children using TCR repertoire profiling.

The junction carries 20 bases between V and J, which are trimmed by 8 bases and 2 bases respectively. The CDR1 and CDR2 encoded by the germline V gene are SQVTM and ANQGSEA. The CDR3 runs 15 amino acids, cysteine and phenylalanine included. Solely the CDR3 DNA is kept, with 45 bases framed from the first base. Receptors were amplified or captured by PCR. TCRdb lists the instrument as Illumina HiSeq 2500. TCR libraries were prepared with molecular barcoding, using unique molecular identifiers to normalize TCRbeta repertoire quantification. TCRdb trimmed the raw reads at Q25, called clones with MiXCR and kept productive beta chains. CDR3 protein sequences are deduplicated, and each keeps its most common genes and DNA. Counted in this sample were hundreds of thousands of distinct CDR3 sequences; approximately 15% of them appeared once. The top ten hold about 1.1% of the sample.

The sequence joins TRBV29-1 to TRBJ2-3; matching of 7 bases hints at TRBD1 as the D gene. The sequence was collected from a human donor who donated a stem cell graft to a child with acute myeloid leukemia. The material was PBMCs from the stem cell graft donor, obtained from the stem cell graft. The bases read TGCAGCTGCTCCAGACTAGGGGGCAACACAGATACGCAGTATTTT. Its protein is CSCSRLGGNTDTQYF.